Following are 32 T cell receptor beta chains from one sample sequenced in a study of T cells in Graves' hyperthyroidism and ophthalmopathy. There were TCR beta CDR3 regions amplified from RNA transcripts. The HTBI set primed first-round TCR CDR3 RT-PCR. TCRdb analysed the multiplex PCR reads with MiXCR anew, one entry per CDR3 protein. The sample has around 620,000 distinct CDR3 sequences; over 12% are singletons. Sequenced sample: blood. These receptors came from a woman aged 18-29 years with Graves' ophthalmopathy.

This clonotype has ten or more counts. CDR3 loop: CSAHGLAGDNEQFF. The CDR3 region has the DNA TGCAGTGCCCACGGACTAGCGGGAGACAATGAGCAGTTCTTC. The chain links TRBV20-1 to TRBJ2-1; 13 bases align to TRBD2. CDR1 is DFQATT, CDR2 SNEGSKA, per germline (reference sequence). The CDR3 totals 14 residues. V dropped 6 bases and J dropped 5; count of bases not matched to a gene: 4.

This clonotype was seen more than once but under ten times. The chain recombines TRBV12-3 or TRBV12-4 with TRBJ1-2, with D unclear. The ends were cut back, 3 bases at V and 4 bases at J, with 18 bases in the middle. The length of the CDR3 is 16 residues. Written as DNA, the CDR3 is TGTGCCAGCAGTTTCTCCTCCGGGGTGACTGGCTATGGCTACACCTTC. Its protein is CASSFSSGVTGYGYTF.

This clonotype was seen only a few times. A much more abundant neighbour one base away suggests this may be a read error. The rearrangement uses TRBV7-2 and TRBJ2-5, with 10 positions matching TRBD2. The CDR3 is made up of 16 amino acids. Germline-derived CDR1 and CDR2 are SGHTA and FQGNSA. This CDR3 reads CASRLTGLAAEETQYF. DNA of the CDR3: TGTGCCAGCCGCTTAACAGGACTAGCGGCAGAAGAGACCCAGTACTTC.

This clonotype was seen repeatedly, ten times or more. The V and J genes are TRBV12-3 or TRBV12-4 and TRBJ1-5; 9 positions agree with TRBD1. This CDR3 has 15 amino acids. V was pared by 2 bases and J by 7 bases, with 6 bases of the junction left unmatched. CDR3 residues: CASSLTGGSGQPQHF. The CDR3 bases are TGTGCCAGCAGTTTAACAGGGGGCAGTGGGCAGCCCCAGCATTTT.

This clonotype was recorded at least ten times. The V and J genes are TRBV7-8 and TRBJ1-1; possible D gene TRBD1, 6 bases. The CDR3 runs 17 residues. Trimming shortened V by 2 bases and J by 0 bases, and 16 bases separated the two germline ends. CDR1 and CDR2 (germline): SGHVS, FQNEAQ. Here the CDR3 DNA reads TGTGCCAGCAGCTTACGATCCGGGACACCCATGAACACTGAAGCTTTCTTT. This encodes CASSLRSGTPMNTEAFF.

A few counts support this clonotype. The chain employs TRBV2 and TRBJ2-1; the match to TRBD2 covers 10 bases. The CDR3 covers 15 residues. The trim removed 6 bases at V and 7 bases at J, leaving 9 bases unmatched. CDR1 is SNHLY and CDR2 is FYNNEI in the germline V gene. CDR3: CASRLSGRTLNEQFF. The CDR3 DNA follows: TGTGCCAGCAGACTTAGCGGGAGGACTTTAAATGAGCAGTTCTTC.

This chain uses TRBV28 with TRBJ2-1; 14 bases line up with TRBD2. J was trimmed by 2 bases and V by 1 base; bases with no gene match: 4. This CDR3 is built from 18 residues. Germline V gene lookup returns CDR1 MDHEN and CDR2 SYDVKM. The CDR3 loop is CASSLSRLAGGTYNEQFF. The CDR3 nucleotides read TGTGCCAGCAGTTTATCCCGACTAGCGGGAGGGACCTACAATGAGCAGTTCTTC.

This clonotype has more than one count but fewer than ten. V usage is TRBV5-1 and J usage is TRBJ2-3; D is undetermined. Germline V gene sequence: CDR1 SGHRS, CDR2 YFSETQ. This CDR3 has 13 amino acids. V was cut by 7 bases and J by 0 bases, with 9 bases left in between. CDR3 DNA: TGCGCCAGCGCAGGCTCTAGCACAGATACGCAGTATTTT. It translates to CASAGSSTDTQYF.

This clonotype turned up a few times. The chain couples TRBV7-9 to TRBJ1-1; 9 nucleotides match TRBD1. V lost 5 bases to trimming and J lost 8 bases; unmatched junction nucleotides: 9. Germline V gives CDR1 SEHNR, CDR2 FQNEAQ (reference sequence). This CDR3 is 14 amino acids long. The CDR3 nucleotides read TGTGCCAGCAGCCCGGGACAGGGCCTACGGGAAGCTTTCTTT. This translates into CASSPGQGLREAFF.

The chain combines TRBV20-1 with TRBJ2-1; no definite D call. Trimming stripped 7 bases from V and 10 bases from J, with 17 bases between. CDR3 length: 12 amino acids. Germline CDR1 DFQATT, CDR2 SNEGSKA (reference sequence). The CDR3 DNA sequence: TGCAGTGTAGGGTCGTCGAACTACGAGCAGTTCTTC. Its translation is CSVGSSNYEQFF.

This chain links TRBV7-2 with TRBJ1-4; D might be TRBD1 (5 bases). The CDR3 sequence is 15 residues long. Trimming left V 2 bases short and J 11 bases short, with 18 bases between. The germline V gene encodes CDR1 SGHTA and CDR2 FQGNSA. This chain's CDR3 is CASSLFLVTASKLFF. CDR3 sequence (DNA): TGTGCCAGCAGCTTATTTTTGGTGACAGCCTCCAAACTGTTTTTT.

This clonotype was seen only a few times. This sequence joins TRBV7-2 and TRBJ1-2; D uncertain. CDR3 length: 16 amino acids. Germline V gene data show CDR1 as SGHTA and CDR2 as FQGNSA. V dropped 0 bases and J dropped 8 bases, with 19 bases sitting between them. CDR3 DNA sequence: TGTGCCAGCAGCTTAGCGCCTGGGGAGGCGTCGTTAGGCTACACCTTC. This gives the protein CASSLAPGEASLGYTF. The whole variable domain, filled in from reference TRBV7-2 and TRBJ1-2, reads GAGVSQSPSNKVTEKGKDVELRCDPISGHTALYWYRQSLGQGLEFLIYFQGNSAPDKSGLPSDRFSAERTGGSVSTLTIQRTQQEDSAVYLCASSLAPGEASLGYTFGSGTRLTVV.

CDR3 amino acids: CAISAHGGGQGNTEAFF. CDR3 coding DNA: TGTGCCATCAGTGCTCACGGGGGAGGACAGGGAAACACTGAAGCTTTCTTT. The chain employs TRBV10-3 and TRBJ1-1, with TRBD1 identical over 8 bases. Trimming removed 4 bases from V and 2 bases from J; junction bases left unmatched: 12. CDR3 length: 17 residues. CDR1 and CDR2 (germline): ENHRY, SYGVKD.

The rearrangement joins TRBV7-9 to TRBJ2-2, with 7 bases aligning to TRBD1. Germline V gene lookup returns CDR1 SEHNR and CDR2 FQNEAQ (reference sequence). This CDR3 is built from 15 residues. The V and J ends lost 1 base and 4 bases, in that order; junction bases with no gene match: 3. Here the CDR3 reads CASSLGSGGTGELFF. In DNA, the CDR3 is TGTGCCAGCAGCTTAGGGTCAGGGGGCACCGGGGAGCTGTTTTTT.

This clonotype was counted many times. This could be a read error, since a much larger clone is one nucleotide away. The rearrangement uses TRBV11-1 and TRBJ2-5, with 10 nucleotides matching TRBD2. The CDR3 covers 15 residues. Germline values: CDR1 SGHAT, CDR2 FQDESV (reference sequence). With V trimmed by 1 base and J by 6 bases, 5 bases remained unmatched. The CDR3 DNA reads as TGTGCCAGCAGCTTAGTTAGCGGGAGGTGGAAGACCCAGTACTTC. Its translation is CASSLVSGRWKTQYF.

This clonotype was observed many times. The rearrangement links TRBV30 to TRBJ1-1; perhaps TRBD1 as D (5 bases). With 8 bases removed from V and 5 bases from J, the gap between germline ends came to 18 bases. This CDR3 is built from 13 residues. CDR1 and CDR2 (germline): GTSNPN, SVGIG (reference sequence). CDR3 DNA sequence: TGTGCCCAGCGGGACTGGGGGAGAACTGAAGCTTTCTTT. This encodes CAQRDWGRTEAFF.

This clonotype was observed many times. The chain recombines TRBV27 with TRBJ2-7, with D tentatively TRBD1 (7 bases). Germline CDR1 and CDR2: MNHEY and SMNVEV (reference sequence). V lost 7 bases to trimming and J lost 3 bases, with 16 bases between them. The CDR3 consists of 14 residues. The CDR3 DNA is TGTGCCAGCAAGGGGGCCCGGGGAGGCTACGAGCAGTACTTC. Protein: CASKGARGGYEQYF.

This clonotype was recorded a few times. The CDR3: CASSLDRPGGTQYF. DNA of the CDR3: TGTGCCAGCAGCTTGGACAGGCCGGGGGGGACCCAGTACTTC. This chain links TRBV7-2 with TRBJ2-5; D possibly uses TRBD1 or TRBD2 (7 bases each). CDR3 length equals 14 residues. The germline gives CDR1 SGHTA, CDR2 FQGNSA. Trimming cost V 3 bases and J 7 bases, with 15 bases left between them.

The V gene is TRBV19, the J gene TRBJ1-4; unclear D gene. The V and J ends lost 5 bases and 5 bases respectively, with 12 bases between them. This CDR3 has 14 amino acids. Germline CDR1 is LNHDA and CDR2 is SQIVND (reference sequence). DNA of the CDR3: TGTGCCAGTAGTTGGCAGGCGGGGAATGAAAAACTGTTTTTT. This gives the protein CASSWQAGNEKLFF.

To note about this clonotype: A much larger clonotype is one base distant, so this may be a read error. The CDR3 ends on some other residue instead of the conserved phenylalanine or tryptophan, so this is likely a read error. The V call is TRBV6-1, the J call TRBJ2-1; 10 bases agree with TRBD2. V was clipped by 5 bases and J by 6 bases; unmatched bases: 13. The CDR3 runs to 17 residues. CDR1 and CDR2 (germline): MNHNS, SASEGT. The CDR3 sequence: CASSRTSGMWRGNEQFI. Written as DNA, the CDR3 is TGTGCCAGCAGTAGAACTAGCGGGATGTGGCGGGGCAATGAGCAGTTCATC.

This clonotype was counted many times. The chain has TRBV7-6 and TRBJ1-6, with a tentative D call TRBD1 (5 bases). Germline V gene sequence: CDR1 SGHVS, CDR2 FNYEAQ. V lost 5 bases and J lost 9, with 11 bases in between. This CDR3 has 13 amino acids. CDR3: CASSGGGISPLHF. CDR3 coding DNA: TGTGCCAGCAGCGGGGGGGGAATTTCACCCCTCCACTTT.

In this sample, this clonotype turned up many times. The chain couples TRBV20-1 to TRBJ2-1; 7 bases fit TRBD2. This CDR3 spans 16 amino acids. CDR1 is DFQATT and CDR2 is SNEGSKA in the germline V gene (reference sequence). Trimming removed 3 bases from V and 3 bases from J; junction bases left unmatched: 11. CDR3 in DNA: TGCAGTGCTAGGCCCCGTTTGGCGGGAGTCTACAATGAGCAGTTCTTC. It is translated as CSARPRLAGVYNEQFF.

This clonotype was counted many times. J is TRBJ2-1 and V is TRBV3-1; D tentatively fits TRBD1 or TRBD2 (6 bases each). The CDR3 runs 17 residues. CDR1 LGHDT and CDR2 YNNKEL come from the germline V gene (reference sequence). Between the trimmed V and J ends, which lost 2 bases and 5 bases, there was a span of 19 bases. CDR3 coding DNA: TGTGCCAGCAGCCAAATAGGGGGGATCGGACGAAACAATGAGCAGTTCTTC. It encodes CASSQIGGIGRNNEQFF.

In its sample, this clonotype was seen many times. This rearrangement joins TRBV5-1 to TRBJ1-1; 7 nucleotides line up with TRBD1. The CDR3 runs to 17 residues. The junction had 9 bases not matched to a gene; V was cut back by 1 base and J by 0 bases. Germline CDR1 reads SGHRS; CDR2 reads YFSETQ. The CDR3 here is CASSLSSMGTVNTEAFF. DNA of the CDR3: TGCGCCAGCAGCTTGTCGTCGATGGGGACAGTGAACACTGAAGCTTTCTTT.

This chain uses TRBV20-1 with TRBJ2-6, with TRBD2 matching 11 bases. The CDR3 consists of 16 residues. Germline V gene sequence: CDR1 DFQATT, CDR2 SNEGSKA (reference sequence). Trimming at V came to 3 bases and at J to 1 base, leaving 2 bases not matched to a gene. In DNA, the CDR3 is TGCAGTGCTAGGACTAGCGGGAATTCTGGGGCCAACGTCCTGACTTTC. Amino acids: CSARTSGNSGANVLTF.

This clonotype was seen a few times. This chain joins TRBV7-9 and TRBJ1-5, with D perhaps TRBD1 (5 bases). The CDR3 runs 13 residues. Trimming stripped 3 bases from V and 5 bases from J, with 8 bases between. The germline gives CDR1 SEHNR, CDR2 FQNEAQ (reference sequence). The CDR3 reads CASSFDSYQPQHF. DNA for the CDR3: TGTGCCAGCAGCTTCGACAGTTATCAGCCCCAGCATTTT.

This clonotype was observed many times. The chain carries TRBV5-1 and TRBJ2-3, with D possibly matching TRBD1 (6 bases). The CDR3 length is 16 residues. V lost 0 bases and J 1 base, leaving 12 bases between the germline ends. Germline CDR1 and CDR2: SGHRS and YFSETQ. The CDR3 DNA reads TGCGCCAGCAGCTTGGGACAGGCCCCTCGCACAGATACGCAGTATTTT. Its protein product is CASSLGQAPRTDTQYF.

This clonotype has at least ten counts. This chain uses TRBV29-1 with TRBJ1-1, with 8 nucleotides matching TRBD1. J was trimmed by 7 bases and V by 4 bases; bases with no gene match: 11. This CDR3 spans 14 amino acids. The germline V gene encodes CDR1 SQVTM and CDR2 ANQGSEA. The CDR3 region has the DNA TGCAGCGTTGCAGGGGGCGAAACCGCCCTTGAAGCTTTCTTT. The encoded protein is CSVAGGETALEAFF.

In its sample, this clonotype was seen many times. This chain links TRBV6-5 with TRBJ1-2; a possible D gene is TRBD1 (5 bases). The CDR3 has 14 residues. V lost 2 bases and J 6 bases, leaving 13 bases between the germline ends. Germline loops: CDR1 MNHEY, CDR2 SVGAGI. CDR3: CASSYVSRGDGYTF. DNA for the CDR3: TGTGCCAGCAGTTACGTCTCTAGGGGCGATGGCTACACCTTC.

This clonotype was seen at least ten times. The CDR3 reads CASSPSRRLNYGYTF. The CDR3 nucleotides are TGTGCCAGCAGCCCCTCTCGACGGTTAAACTATGGCTACACCTTC. The chain couples TRBV12-3 or TRBV12-4 to TRBJ1-2; no clear D. V lost 6 bases, J lost 2 bases, and 16 bases lay in between. The CDR3 runs 15 residues.

This clonotype was counted at least ten times. The V and J genes are TRBV5-8 and TRBJ1-2; unclear D gene. Trimming removed 0 bases at V and 0 bases at J, with 6 bases between. The germline V gene has CDR1 SGHTS and CDR2 YDEGEE. The CDR3 is made up of 14 amino acids. CDR3 coding DNA: TGTGCCAGCAGCTTGGTATTTTCTAACTATGGCTACACCTTC. It specifies CASSLVFSNYGYTF.

This clonotype has just a few counts. The chain carries TRBV30 and TRBJ1-3; D is uncertain. The CDR3 has 14 residues. Germline values: CDR1 GTSNPN, CDR2 SVGIG (reference sequence). Trimming removed 0 bases from V and 0 bases from J, with 6 bases in between. CDR3 loop: CAWSVQSSGNTIYF. CDR3 nucleotides: TGTGCCTGGAGTGTCCAGAGCTCTGGAAACACCATATATTTT.